These T cell receptor beta chains were read from a single sample in a study of cytomegalovirus exposure and HLA in healthy donors. Clones were sequenced by immunoSEQ multiplex PCR, and TCRdb holds only the in-frame ones, with some missing. The sample data list 200,000 or so clones. Sample: PBMCs. The receptors shown here come from a boy between 5 and 17 years old in good health and CMV-seronegative. The CDR3 runs from the conserved cysteine through the conserved F or W. D genes are given only for firm matches.

CDR3nt	CDR3aa	d_gene	len	v_gene	j_gene
TGCGCCAGCAGCTTGGGAATTGCTGGGGAGGAGACCCAGTACTTC	CASSLGIAGEETQYF	NA	15	TRBV5-1	TRBJ2-5
TGTGCCAGCAGCTTGGCTCACGGGAACACTGAAGCTTTCTTT	CASSLAHGNTEAFF	NA	14	TRBV5-4	TRBJ1-1
TGTGCCAGCAGCCTAGTGGGGAGGGCTGATGGCTACACCTTC	CASSLVGRADGYTF	NA	14	TRBV13	TRBJ1-2
TGTGCCAGCAGAAGCGGACAGGGGATGACCTACGAGCAGTACTTC	CASRSGQGMTYEQYF	TRBD1	15	TRBV6-5	TRBJ2-7
TGTGCCAGCCAGAAAACGTGGGGGGGCGGCACAGATACGCAGTATTTT	CASQKTWGGGTDTQYF	NA	16	TRBV2	TRBJ2-3
TGTGCCAGCAGCTTAGCCCGGCTAGCGGGGATTGAGACCCAGTACTTC	CASSLARLAGIETQYF	TRBD2	16	TRBV7-2	TRBJ2-5
TGTGCCAGCAGTTTTAGCGGGGGGGTGAACACCGGGGAGCTGTTTTTT	CASSFSGGVNTGELFF	TRBD2	16	TRBV6-5	TRBJ2-2
TGTGCCAGCAGTTACGTACGGGAACCCTACGAGCAGTACTTC	CASSYVREPYEQYF	NA	14	TRBV6-5	TRBJ2-7
TGTGCCAGCAAAACCGGGGGGGGTCACTCTGGAAACACCATATATTTT	CASKTGGGHSGNTIYF	NA	16	TRBV6-6	TRBJ1-3
TGTGCCAGCAGTTCCGGACAGACGTATGGCTACACCTTC	CASSSGQTYGYTF	NA	13	TRBV28	TRBJ1-2
TGTGCCATCAGTGGAGGCAGGGATTCACCCCTCCACTTT	CAISGGRDSPLHF	NA	13	TRBV10-3	TRBJ1-6
TGTGCCAGCAGCGCGATTTCCGGGATATCCGAAAACACCATATATTTT	CASSAISGISENTIYF	NA	16	TRBV27	TRBJ1-3
TGTGCCACCAGCCTCTGGGGGGTAACCTACCCAACCCAAGAGACCCAGTACTTC	CATSLWGVTYPTQETQYF	NA	18	TRBV15	TRBJ2-5
TGTGCCAGCGTTACAGGGGCGGCGAACACTGAAGCTTTCTTT	CASVTGAANTEAFF	TRBD1	14	TRBV6-1	TRBJ1-1
TGCGCCAGCAGCCCGGGACAGGCGATTTATAGCAATCAGCCCCAGCATTTT	CASSPGQAIYSNQPQHF	TRBD1	17	TRBV4-1	TRBJ1-5
TGTGCCAGCAGTTCAACTAGCGGAGGATACAATGAGCAGTTCTTC	CASSSTSGGYNEQFF	TRBD2	15	TRBV6-5	TRBJ2-1
TGTGCCAGCAGCTTGGATTCTCTTACAACTAATGAAAAACTGTTTTTT	CASSLDSLTTNEKLFF	NA	16	TRBV5-6	TRBJ1-4
TGTGCCTGGAGCAGGAACACTGAAGCTTTCTTT	CAWSRNTEAFF	NA	11	TRBV30	TRBJ1-1
TGTGCCAGCAGTCCACTCACTCACTACGAGCAGTACTTC	CASSPLTHYEQYF	NA	13	TRBV6-1	TRBJ2-7
TGCGCCAGCAGCCAAGAATCGCGGGGTGAGCAGTTCTTC	CASSQESRGEQFF	NA	13	TRBV4-1	TRBJ2-1
TGTGCCAGCAGCCTTCCCGGATCGGGGGACACTGAAGCTTTCTTT	CASSLPGSGDTEAFF	NA	15	TRBV14	TRBJ1-1
TGTGCCAGCAGCCCCGTTGAGGCAGCCAAAAACATTCAGTACTTC	CASSPVEAAKNIQYF	NA	15	TRBV6-5	TRBJ2-4
TGCGCCAGCAGCTCGAGCTGGGGACTAGCCGGGGCAGATACGCAGTATTTT	CASSSSWGLAGADTQYF	TRBD2	17	TRBV5-1	TRBJ2-3
TGTGCCACCAGGACGAGGCCTAACACCGGGGAGCTGTTTTTT	CATRTRPNTGELFF	NA	14	TRBV15	TRBJ2-2
TGTGCCAGCAGCTTAGCGGGGGGTAGTGAGACCCAGTACTTC	CASSLAGGSETQYF	TRBD2	14	TRBV11-2	TRBJ2-5
TGTGCCAGCACCCCGCCCCAGCGGGGGTCCTACGAGCAGTACTTC	CASTPPQRGSYEQYF	TRBD2	15	TRBV28	TRBJ2-7
TGCGCCAGCAGCTTGGGACAGAGAGAAGGCTACACCTTC	CASSLGQREGYTF	NA	13	TRBV5-1	TRBJ1-2
TGTGCCAGCTCACCCCCGGGGGGGAACAGGGGGCTTCAGCCCCAGCATTTT	CASSPPGGNRGLQPQHF	TRBD1	17	TRBV18	TRBJ1-5
TGTGCCAGCAGTGGACAGGGGATCCCCTACAATGAGCAGTTCTTC	CASSGQGIPYNEQFF	TRBD1	15	TRBV28	TRBJ2-1
TGCGCCAGCAGTCCTGACAGGGGACGTGGCGGGGAGCTGTTTTTT	CASSPDRGRGGELFF	TRBD1	15	TRBV5-1	TRBJ2-2
TGTGCCAGCAGCCCAACCGGGGTCAATCAGCCCCAGCATTTT	CASSPTGVNQPQHF	NA	14	TRBV6-6	TRBJ1-5
TGTGCCAGCAGTGACCCCAGACGAGGTAATGAAAAACTGTTTTTT	CASSDPRRGNEKLFF	NA	15	TRBV6-1	TRBJ1-4
TGTGCCAGCAGCCAGGACCGGGACAGCTATTCACCCCTCCACTTT	CASSQDRDSYSPLHF	TRBD1	15	TRBV4-2	TRBJ1-6
TGTGCCAGCAGCTTTTCCGGGACTAGCGAGACCCAGTACTTC	CASSFSGTSETQYF	TRBD2	14	TRBV7-2	TRBJ2-5
TGCGCCAGCAGATATGGGGGCCTGGAAGAGACCCAGTACTTC	CASRYGGLEETQYF	NA	14	TRBV5-1	TRBJ2-5
TGTGCCAGCAGCCCCCAATTTGGCCTCGCCACCGGGGAGCTGTTTTTT	CASSPQFGLATGELFF	NA	16	TRBV14	TRBJ2-2
TGTGCCAGTAGTATGGAGGGGAGTTACAATGAGCAGTTCTTC	CASSMEGSYNEQFF	NA	14	TRBV19	TRBJ2-1
TGTGCCAGCAGCTTATGGGGTAGGACAGGGCACTACGAGCAGTACTTC	CASSLWGRTGHYEQYF	TRBD1	16	TRBV11-2	TRBJ2-7
TGTGCCAGCAGCCAAGAAGCGCTAGCCCCCAGCTACAATGAGCAGTTCTTC	CASSQEALAPSYNEQFF	NA	17	TRBV4-2	TRBJ2-1
TGTGCCAGCAGCTTAGCCCTTCAGCCCCAGCATTTT	CASSLALQPQHF	NA	12	TRBV7-9	TRBJ1-5
TGCAGCGTTGAGGGGGGGGGAAGCACAGATACGCAGTATTTT	CSVEGGGSTDTQYF	TRBD2	14	TRBV29-1	TRBJ2-3
TGTGCCAGCAGCTTAGAAGGGGGCCTGTACGAGCAGTACTTC	CASSLEGGLYEQYF	TRBD1	14	TRBV7-2	TRBJ2-7
TGTGCCAGCACTTACAGGGGAATGAACGAGCAGTACTTC	CASTYRGMNEQYF	TRBD1	13	TRBV6-6	TRBJ2-7
TGTGCCAGCAGCCAAGGACAGGGCACTGAAGCTTTCTTT	CASSQGQGTEAFF	TRBD1	13	TRBV7-3	TRBJ1-1
TGCAGCTTCATAGCGGTGAACACTGAAGCTTTCTTT	CSFIAVNTEAFF	NA	12	TRBV29-1	TRBJ1-1
TGTGCCAGCAGCTTAGATCGGGTTCACGAGCAGTACTTC	CASSLDRVHEQYF	NA	13	TRBV11-2	TRBJ2-7
TGTGCCAGCAGCGCCGGGACACCCAGTGGGAATCAGCCCCAGCATTTT	CASSAGTPSGNQPQHF	NA	16	TRBV7-8	TRBJ1-5
TGTGCCAGCAGCTTGGCCGCGGGAGTCGGGTATGGCTACACCTTC	CASSLAAGVGYGYTF	NA	15	TRBV5-6	TRBJ1-2
TGTGCCAGCAGTTCTAGCGGGGGGGCTCCCCCCTACGAGCAGTACTTC	CASSSSGGAPPYEQYF	TRBD2	16	TRBV7-2	TRBJ2-7
TGTGCCAGCAGCTTCCCGATACGCGGGGGCAATGAGCAGTTCTTC	CASSFPIRGGNEQFF	TRBD2	15	TRBV13	TRBJ2-1
TGTGCCAGCAGCCCACAGGGGCTCTCCTACGAGCAGTACTTC	CASSPQGLSYEQYF	TRBD1	14	TRBV6-6	TRBJ2-7
TGTGCCAGCTCGGGACCGGGACAGAGAGAGACCCAGTACTTC	CASSGPGQRETQYF	TRBD1	14	TRBV18	TRBJ2-5
TGCGCCAGCAGCCAAGGGAACCGATACAGGGCGGGGGACACTGAAGCTTTCTTT	CASSQGNRYRAGDTEAFF	NA	18	TRBV4-3	TRBJ1-1